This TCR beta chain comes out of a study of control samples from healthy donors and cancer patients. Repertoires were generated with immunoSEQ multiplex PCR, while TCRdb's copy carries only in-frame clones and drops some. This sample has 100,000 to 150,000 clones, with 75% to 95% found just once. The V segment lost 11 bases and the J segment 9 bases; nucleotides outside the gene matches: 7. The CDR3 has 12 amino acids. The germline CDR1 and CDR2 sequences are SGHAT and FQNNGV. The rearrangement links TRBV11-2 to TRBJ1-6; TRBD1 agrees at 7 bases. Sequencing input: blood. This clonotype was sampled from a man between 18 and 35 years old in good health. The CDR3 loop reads CAAGTDSSPLHF. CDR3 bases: TGTGCCGCCGGGACAGACAGTTCACCCCTCCACTTT. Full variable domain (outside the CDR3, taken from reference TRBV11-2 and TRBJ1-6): EAGVAQSPRYKIIEKRQSVAFWCNPISGHATLYWYQQILGQGPKLLIQFQNNGVVDDSQLPKDRFSAERLKGVDSTLKIQPAKLEDSAVYLCAAGTDSSPLHFGNGTRLTVT.